This note documents a single TCR beta chain sequence. Antigen specificity is unknown. Germline CDR1 is SNHLY and CDR2 is FYNNEI. Trimming removed 4 bases at V and 0 bases at J, with 9 bases between. CDR3 size: 15 residues. This specimen comes from a study of cytomegalovirus exposure and HLA in healthy donors. Whole-study results and caveats: In an earlier analysis, most TCR beta V segments were productive about 87% or about 30% of the time. It was 150 or so TCR beta chains that were listed as cytomegalovirus-associated. TCR beta V- and J-gene trimming was later associated with a missense DCLRE1C variant. Some V segments (TRBV6-2 and TRBV6-3 among them) were excluded as indistinguishable.

PCR employed 60 Vbeta and 13 Jbeta primers. Data came from immunoSEQ multiplex PCR; TCRdb stores just in-frame clones and leaves some out. The data show roughly 130,000 clones, about two thirds seen once. The receptor was isolated from a man in his forties in good health and CMV-seropositive. The sequencing sample was made of PBMCs. V gene TRBV2 combines with J gene TRBJ2-2, with D possibly TRBD1 on 6 matching bases. The CDR3 DNA is TGTGCCAGCAGTGCCGACAGGCCGAACACCGGGGAGCTGTTTTTT. It translates to CASSADRPNTGELFF.